These T cell receptor beta chains were read from a single sample in a study of low-dose radiotherapy and immunotherapy resistance in tumors. TCRdb re-called the reads with MiXCR, one entry per CDR3 protein. Here the sample spans approximately 30,000 distinct CDR3 sequences, 45% to 50% being singletons. The specimen comprised PBMCs, sampled after low-dose radiotherapy plus immunotherapy. Receptors originate from a male donor with gallbladder cancer. CDR3s include the opening cysteine and the closing phenylalanine or tryptophan. A D gene is named only where the DNA matches it firmly. Size values are once, few and many counts, or a class for expanded clones, and some rows have none.

J	V	size	D	CDR3	DNA
TRBJ2-1	TRBV20-1	few	TRBD2	CSASNSGVYNEQFF	TGCAGTGCTTCTAACAGCGGGGTATACAATGAGCAGTTCTTC
TRBJ2-7	TRBV28	medium-sized	NA	CASSTGPNVEYF	TGTGCCAGCAGCACTGGACCCAACGTGGAGTACTTC
TRBJ2-7	TRBV9	NA	NA	CASSVRGGAYEQYF	TGTGCCAGCAGCGTGCGGGGTGGGGCCTACGAGCAGTACTTC
TRBJ2-2	TRBV7-9	NA	NA	CASSPATAGELFF	TGTGCCAGCAGCCCCGCGACGGCCGGGGAGCTGTTTTTT
TRBJ1-5	TRBV2	NA	NA	CASRDPGRSNQPQHF	TGTGCCAGCAGGGACCCGGGACGAAGCAATCAGCCCCAGCATTTT
TRBJ2-7	TRBV3-1	few	TRBD2	CASSQDRLAGGPYEQYF	TGTGCCAGCAGCCAAGATCGACTAGCGGGAGGCCCCTACGAGCAGTACTTC
TRBJ2-1	TRBV30	many	TRBD2	CAWSGKSGRALNEQFF	TGTGCCTGGAGCGGCAAGAGCGGGAGGGCCTTGAATGAGCAGTTCTTC
TRBJ2-5	TRBV20-1	many	TRBD2	CSAYPLAGQETQYF	TGCAGTGCTTACCCGTTAGCGGGGCAAGAGACCCAGTACTTC
TRBJ2-1	TRBV24-1	NA	TRBD2	CATSDPTSSPYNEQFF	TGTGCCACCAGTGACCCGACTAGCAGTCCCTACAATGAGCAGTTCTTC
TRBJ2-7	TRBV5-4	medium-sized	NA	CASSLGRPSSYEQYF	TGTGCCAGCAGCTTGGGCAGACCCAGCTCCTACGAGCAGTACTTC
TRBJ2-7	TRBV7-3	NA	NA	CASSLGYYYEQYF	TGTGCCAGCAGCTTGGGATATTACTACGAGCAGTACTTC
TRBJ2-3	TRBV21-1	NA	NA	CASSTRDFNLRSTDTQYF	TGTGCCAGCAGCACTCGGGACTTTAACTTGAGGAGCACAGATACGCAGTATTTT
TRBJ2-2	TRBV5-1	NA	TRBD1	CASRPRGRDTGELFF	TGCGCCAGCAGACCCAGGGGGCGCGACACCGGGGAGCTGTTTTTT
TRBJ2-5	TRBV7-2	NA	NA	CASSSPSGKQETQYF	TGTGCCAGCAGCTCCCCGTCAGGGAAGCAAGAGACCCAGTACTTC
TRBJ2-5	TRBV18	NA	NA	CASSPIDRTRLEQTQYF	TGTGCCAGCTCACCGATTGACAGGACTCGGTTAGAACAGACCCAGTACTTC
TRBJ2-7	TRBV15	many	TRBD1	CATSRGDREHEQYF	TGTGCCACCAGCAGGGGGGACAGGGAACACGAGCAGTACTTC
TRBJ2-5	TRBV2	medium-sized	TRBD1	CASSQGQGYQETQYF	TGTGCCAGCAGCCAGGGACAGGGGTACCAAGAGACCCAGTACTTC
TRBJ2-7	TRBV20-1	many	NA	CSARDGFTGPSYEQYF	TGCAGTGCTAGAGATGGGTTCACGGGACCTTCCTACGAGCAGTACTTC
TRBJ2-7	TRBV20-1	many	NA	CSARDTAYEQYF	TGCAGTGCTAGAGATACCGCCTACGAGCAGTACTTC
TRBJ1-6	TRBV28	many	TRBD1	CASTSGQGRPLHF	TGTGCCAGCACGTCGGGACAGGGTCGACCCCTCCACTTT
TRBJ2-2	TRBV11-1	few	NA	CASSHWGFTGELFF	TGTGCCAGCAGCCATTGGGGCTTCACCGGGGAGCTGTTTTTT
TRBJ2-1	TRBV5-1	once	NA	CASSLDGSLRYNEQFF	TGCGCCAGCAGCTTAGACGGCTCCCTAAGGTACAATGAGCAGTTCTTC
TRBJ1-1	TRBV14	many	NA	CASSQGGTEAFF	TGTGCCAGCAGCCAAGGGGGTACTGAAGCTTTCTTT
TRBJ2-2	TRBV27	NA	NA	CASSKSGPTGELFF	TGTGCCAGCAGCAAATCTGGCCCTACCGGGGAGCTGTTTTTT
TRBJ2-7	TRBV28	NA	TRBD1	CASPGQGVYEQYF	TGTGCCAGCCCGGGGCAGGGGGTCTACGAGCAGTACTTC
TRBJ2-7	TRBV7-9	NA	TRBD2	CASSPLTSGSRYEQYF	TGTGCCAGCAGTCCGCTGACTAGCGGGAGTCGCTACGAGCAGTACTTC
TRBJ2-6	TRBV4-3	few	TRBD1	CASSRDRGGANVLTF	TGCGCCAGCAGCCGGGACAGGGGTGGGGCCAACGTCCTGACTTTC